Below are 28 T cell receptor beta chains sequenced from a single sample in a study of T cell responses to AZD1222 COVID-19 vaccine. Sequencing used immunoSEQ multiplex PCR; TCRdb keeps in-frame clones, though not all of them. The table has around 180,000 clones, around 87% seen once. The source was peripheral blood, collected on day 0 of MenACWY control vaccination. These receptors came from an adult in good health.

The chain joins TRBV7-9 to TRBJ1-1; weak D call: TRBD1 (5 bases). The CDR3 length is 16 residues. CDR1 SEHNR and CDR2 FQNEAQ come from the germline V gene (reference sequence). Trimming pared 5 bases from V and 0 bases from J, leaving 16 bases between. CDR3 in amino acids: CASSPSRDSMNTEAFF. CDR3 nucleotide sequence: TGTGCCAGCAGCCCATCCAGGGATTCGATGAACACTGAAGCTTTCTTT.

The chain joins TRBV5-5 to TRBJ1-2; unclear D gene. V lost 0 bases and J lost 6, with 6 bases in between. From germline, CDR1 is SGHKS and CDR2 YYEKEE (reference sequence). The CDR3 length is 12 residues. CDR3 residues: CASSLALDGYTF. The CDR3 DNA follows: TGTGCCAGCAGCTTGGCCCTAGATGGCTACACCTTC.

This clone was seen a single time. This chain joins TRBV9 and TRBJ2-7, with TRBD1 matching 11 bases. This CDR3 has 15 amino acids. Germline V gene sequence: CDR1 SGDLS, CDR2 YYNGEE. The V and J ends lost 4 bases and 6 bases, in that order; junction bases with no gene match: 9. CDR3 region: CASSNRDRGSGEQYF. The CDR3 bases are TGTGCCAGCAGCAACCGGGACAGGGGGTCGGGCGAGCAGTACTTC.

J is TRBJ2-3 and V is TRBV28; possibly TRBD1 or TRBD2 for D (6 bases each). The CDR3 contains 15 residues. Looked up from germline, CDR1 is MDHEN and CDR2 is SYDVKM. Deletions cut 2 bases from V and 5 bases from J, with 14 bases between. The DNA of the CDR3 is TGTGCCAGCAGTTTAAGGGGGGTGGGACAAGATACGCAGTATTTT. The encoded protein is CASSLRGVGQDTQYF.

The chain carries TRBV6-5 and TRBJ1-6; tentatively, D is TRBD1 (5 bases). The ends were cut back, 7 bases at V and 10 bases at J, with 14 bases in the middle. The CDR3 covers 13 residues. Germline CDR1 is MNHEY and CDR2 is SVGAGI. In DNA form, the CDR3 reads TGTGCCAGCACCCGTAACCAGGGATCACCCCTCCACTTT. Its protein product is CASTRNQGSPLHF.

V and J are TRBV2 and TRBJ2-6; no clear D. This CDR3 spans 15 amino acids. Trimming took 4 bases from V and 0 from J, leaving 7 bases between them. The germline gives CDR1 SNHLY, CDR2 FYNNEI. CDR3 in amino acids: CASSGARSGANVLTF. The CDR3 region has the DNA TGTGCCAGCAGTGGAGCCCGCTCTGGGGCCAACGTCCTGACTTTC.

The rearrangement uses TRBV28 and TRBJ2-7, with D possibly TRBD2 on 5 matching bases. The germline V gene has CDR1 MDHEN and CDR2 SYDVKM. The CDR3 sequence is 14 residues long. Trimming removed 7 bases from V and 0 bases from J, with 13 bases in between. The CDR3 DNA reads as TGTGCCAGCAACAATGCGGGTTCCTCCTACGAGCAGTACTTC. This encodes CASNNAGSSYEQYF.

In DNA form, the CDR3 reads TGTGCCAGCAGCTTTGGGACTAGCGGGCATAGGGAGCAGTACTTC. It is translated as CASSFGTSGHREQYF. V usage is TRBV5-6 and J usage is TRBJ2-7, with 12 bases lining up with TRBD2. The CDR3 spans 15 residues. With 2 bases clipped from V and 7 bases from J, the junction kept 7 bases outside the gene matches. The germline V gene has CDR1 SGHDT and CDR2 YYEEEE.

The chain joins TRBV28 to TRBJ1-2; possibly TRBD1 for D (5 bases). CDR1 MDHEN and CDR2 SYDVKM come from the germline V gene. The germline V and J ends were trimmed by 7 bases and 1 base, with 13 bases remaining between them. The CDR3 totals 14 residues. This chain's CDR3 is CASTLGGINYGYTF. The CDR3 region has the DNA TGTGCCAGCACCCTGGGGGGGATTAACTATGGCTACACCTTC.

The chain combines TRBV7-2 with TRBJ2-7; possible D gene TRBD2, 6 bases. The CDR3 is 14 amino acids. Germline V gene data show CDR1 as SGHTA and CDR2 as FQGNSA. V was shortened by 0 bases and J by 3 bases, with 9 bases between the two germline ends. As DNA, the CDR3 is TGTGCCAGCAGCTTAGCGCGGGACGACTACGAGCAGTACTTC. Its protein is CASSLARDDYEQYF. The whole variable domain, filled in from reference TRBV7-2 and TRBJ2-7, reads GAGVSQSPSNKVTEKGKDVELRCDPISGHTALYWYRQSLGQGLEFLIYFQGNSAPDKSGLPSDRFSAERTGGSVSTLTIQRTQQEDSAVYLCASSLARDDYEQYFGPGTRLTVT.

The CDR3 is CAWRQGQANSPLHF. The CDR3 DNA reads TGTGCCTGGAGGCAGGGACAGGCTAATTCACCCCTCCACTTT. This sequence joins TRBV30 and TRBJ1-6; 8 bases align to TRBD1. V lost 3 bases and J lost 6; bases outside the gene matches: 4. CDR1 is GTSNPN, CDR2 SVGIG, per germline (reference sequence). This CDR3 is 14 amino acids long.

This chain joins TRBV3-1 (or the pseudogene TRBV3-2) and TRBJ2-7; unclear D gene. V was clipped by 3 bases and J by 3 bases, with 12 bases between them. The germline CDR1 and CDR2 sequences are LGHDT and YNNKEL (reference sequence). The CDR3 loop spans 14 amino acids. This CDR3 reads CASSHQGSDYEQYF. In DNA form, the CDR3 reads TGTGCCAGCAGCCACCAAGGGTCCGACTACGAGCAGTACTTC.

The genes are TRBV20-1 and TRBJ2-5; D is ambiguous. The CDR3 length is 10 residues. Germline assignment: CDR1 DFQATT and CDR2 SNEGSKA (reference sequence). V shed 6 bases and J shed 3 bases, with 5 bases lying between them. Here the CDR3 DNA reads TGCAGTGCCAAGGAAGAGACCCAGTACTTC. Encoded protein: CSAKEETQYF.

V usage is TRBV28 and J usage is TRBJ1-1; tentatively, D is TRBD1 (5 bases). Germline V gives CDR1 MDHEN, CDR2 SYDVKM. The CDR3 sequence is 11 residues long. Trimming cost V 10 bases and J 3 bases, with 9 bases left between them. The CDR3 DNA sequence: TGTGCCACCCGGGGGGACACTGAAGCTTTCTTT. Protein sequence: CATRGDTEAFF.

This rearrangement joins TRBV6-2 or TRBV6-3 to TRBJ1-2; D is unclear. The CDR3 is 11 residues long. Germline CDR1 MNHEY, CDR2 SVGEGT. V was pared by 4 bases and J by 8 bases, with 8 bases between. In DNA, the CDR3 is TGTGCCAGCAGTTTGGGGAAAGGCTACACCTTC. Protein product: CASSLGKGYTF.

This chain joins TRBV7-8 and TRBJ2-7; TRBD1 might be the D (5 bases). Per the germline V gene, CDR1 is SGHVS and CDR2 is FQNEAQ. CDR3 length equals 19 residues. V was cut by 1 base and J by 2 bases, with 24 bases left in between. CDR3 DNA sequence: TGTGCCAGCAGCTTAGTTGCCTTGTTTAGGGTGGGGCCAACCTACGAGCAGTACTTC. It translates to CASSLVALFRVGPTYEQYF. The complete variable domain, with remaining parts taken from reference TRBV7-8 and TRBJ2-7, reads GAGVSQSPRYKVAKRGQDVALRCDPISGHVSLFWYQQALGQGPEFLTYFQNEAQLDKSGLPSDRFFAERPEGSVSTLKIQRTQQEDSAVYLCASSLVALFRVGPTYEQYFGPGTRLTVT.

The chain combines TRBV6-2 or TRBV6-3 with TRBJ2-7, with TRBD2 as a possible D gene (5 bases). CDR1 and CDR2 from the germline V gene are MNHEY and SVGEGT. The CDR3 runs 14 residues. V dropped 6 bases and J dropped 2 bases, with 14 bases sitting between them. As DNA, the CDR3 is TGTGCCAGCAGATACCTGGGAGCAGCCTACGAGCAGTACTTC. Translation gives CASRYLGAAYEQYF.

The CDR3 loop is CASSQDGGRGTDTQYF. The CDR3 DNA follows: TGTGCCAGCAGCCAAGACGGGGGAAGGGGCACAGATACGCAGTATTTT. V usage is TRBV4-2 and J usage is TRBJ2-3; D may be TRBD2 (6 bases). CDR3 length equals 16 residues. Germline V CDR1 and CDR2: LGHNA, YNFKEQ. Trimming removed 0 bases from V and 1 base from J, with 11 bases in between.

J is TRBJ2-5 and V is TRBV2, with a possible D match to TRBD1 (5 bases). The CDR3 covers 12 residues. Germline V gene lookup returns CDR1 SNHLY and CDR2 FYNNEI. The V gene lost 7 bases and the J gene lost 5 bases, with 11 bases spanning the gap. CDR3 region: CASTPGWETQYF. Written as DNA, the CDR3 is TGTGCCAGCACCCCAGGGTGGGAGACCCAGTACTTC.

The rearrangement joins TRBV18 to TRBJ2-7; D is possibly TRBD1 or TRBD2 (5 bases each). Germline V CDR1 and CDR2: KGHSH, LQKENI. The V gene lost 6 bases and the J gene lost 7 bases, with 22 bases spanning the gap. This CDR3 comprises 15 residues. This CDR3 reads CASSPLGSGQGEQYF. The DNA for the CDR3 is TGTGCCAGCTCCCCCCTGGGCAGCGGACAAGGAGAGCAGTACTTC.

J is TRBJ2-7 and V is TRBV2; D ambiguous. Germline assignment: CDR1 SNHLY and CDR2 FYNNEI. This CDR3 spans 13 amino acids. V was shortened by 7 bases and J by 4 bases, with 14 bases between the two germline ends. The CDR3 DNA is TGTGCCAGCACTAGGTCCATTACGTACGAGCAGTACTTC. It encodes CASTRSITYEQYF.

The genes are TRBV28 and TRBJ1-5, with a tentative D call TRBD1 (5 bases). Germline loops: CDR1 MDHEN, CDR2 SYDVKM. The ends were cut back, 5 bases at V and 3 bases at J, with 11 bases in the middle. The CDR3 has 14 amino acids. CDR3 protein: CASSPGGLNQPQHF. The DNA of the CDR3 is TGTGCCAGCAGTCCGGGGGGACTCAATCAGCCCCAGCATTTT.

This chain joins TRBV24-1 and TRBJ1-2; D possibly corresponds to TRBD1 (6 bases). The V and J ends lost 3 bases and 5 bases respectively, with 15 bases between them. Germline values: CDR1 KGHDR, CDR2 SFDVKD. The CDR3 covers 15 residues. The CDR3 nucleotides are TGTGCCACCAGTGATCATAGGGGGACGGAATATGGCTACACCTTC. This encodes CATSDHRGTEYGYTF.

This clone was seen just once. The chain is built from TRBV20-1 and TRBJ2-5; D might be TRBD2 (5 bases). Germline V gene data show CDR1 as DFQATT and CDR2 as SNEGSKA (reference sequence). Trimming stripped 3 bases from V and 5 bases from J, with 25 bases between. This CDR3 has 17 amino acids. CDR3 coding DNA: TGCAGTGCTAGTCAAAAGGGAGTCGGACTTAAAGGGGAGACCCAGTACTTC. Its translation: CSASQKGVGLKGETQYF.

The chain combines TRBV7-2 with TRBJ1-6; D remains ambiguous. The CDR3 extends over 14 amino acids. Germline V gives CDR1 SGHTA, CDR2 FQGNSA. Trimming pared 1 base from V and 9 bases from J, leaving 10 bases between. The CDR3 reads CASSLGPAGSPLHF. CDR3 nucleotide sequence: TGTGCCAGCAGCTTAGGCCCGGCAGGTTCACCCCTCCACTTT.

Concerning this clone itself: Other DNA sequences from this sample encode an identical CDR3 as well. The chain employs TRBV7-2 and TRBJ1-3; 8 nucleotides match TRBD1. The V gene end was trimmed by 5 bases and the J gene end by 2 bases; junction bases not matched to a gene: 5. Germline values: CDR1 SGHTA, CDR2 FQGNSA. This CDR3 region has 15 residues. The chain's CDR3 is CASSLQQGAGNTIYF. In nucleotides, the CDR3 is TGTGCCAGCAGCCTTCAACAGGGGGCTGGAAACACCATATATTTT.

The J gene is TRBJ2-1, the V gene TRBV30, with no clear D. The CDR3 covers 11 residues. V was cut by 4 bases and J by 8 bases, with 9 bases left in between. Germline V gene data show CDR1 as GTSNPN and CDR2 as SVGIG (reference sequence). The CDR3 region has the DNA TGTGCCTGGAAATCAGGCTATGAGCAGTTCTTC. Its protein is CAWKSGYEQFF.

The gene calls are TRBV5-4 and TRBJ2-7, with a tentative D call TRBD2 (5 bases). This CDR3 is built from 13 residues. V was cut by 0 bases and J by 6 bases, with 10 bases left in between. CDR1 is SGHNT, CDR2 YYREEE, per germline (reference sequence). DNA for the CDR3: TGTGCCAGCAGCTTGGGTCCGGGGTCCGAGCAGTACTTC. As protein: CASSLGPGSEQYF. Filled out from reference TRBV5-4 and TRBJ2-7, the complete variable domain reads ETGVTQSPTHLIKTRGQQVTLRCSSQSGHNTVSWYQQALGQGPQFIFQYYREEENGRGNFPPRFSGLQFPNYSSELNVNALELDDSALYLCASSLGPGSEQYFGPGTRLTVT.